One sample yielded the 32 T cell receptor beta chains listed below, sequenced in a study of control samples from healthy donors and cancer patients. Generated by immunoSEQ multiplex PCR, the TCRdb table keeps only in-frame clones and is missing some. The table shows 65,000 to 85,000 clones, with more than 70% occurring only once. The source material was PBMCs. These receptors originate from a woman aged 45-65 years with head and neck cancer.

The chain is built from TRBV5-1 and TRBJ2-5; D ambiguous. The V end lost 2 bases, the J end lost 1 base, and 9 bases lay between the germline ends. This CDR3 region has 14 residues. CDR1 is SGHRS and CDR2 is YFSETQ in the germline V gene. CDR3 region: CASSLNQPQETQYF. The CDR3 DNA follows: TGCGCCAGCAGCTTAAATCAGCCCCAAGAGACCCAGTACTTC.

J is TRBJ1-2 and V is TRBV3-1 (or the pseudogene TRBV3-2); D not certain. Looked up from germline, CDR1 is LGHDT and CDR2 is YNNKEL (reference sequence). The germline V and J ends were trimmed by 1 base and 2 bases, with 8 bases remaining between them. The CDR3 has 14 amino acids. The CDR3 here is CASSQAPVNYGYTF. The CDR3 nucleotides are TGTGCCAGCAGCCAAGCACCAGTGAACTATGGCTACACCTTC.

The CDR3 coding sequence is TGTGCCAGCAGCCCTACCGGGACAGGGGGATTAGATACGCAGTATTTT. This codes for CASSPTGTGGLDTQYF. This chain connects TRBV6-2 or TRBV6-3 to TRBJ2-3; 11 bases align to TRBD1. CDR3 length equals 16 residues. The germline V gene encodes CDR1 MNHEY and CDR2 SVGEGT. V lost 6 bases, J lost 5 bases, and 10 bases stayed unmatched.

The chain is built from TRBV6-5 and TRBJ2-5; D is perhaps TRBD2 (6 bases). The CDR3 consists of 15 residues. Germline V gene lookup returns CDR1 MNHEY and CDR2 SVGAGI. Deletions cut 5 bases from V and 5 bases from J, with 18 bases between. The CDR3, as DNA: TGTGCCAGCAGTCTCCTAAGACCGGAGGGGGAGACCCAGTACTTC. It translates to CASSLLRPEGETQYF.

The CDR3 DNA sequence: TGTGCCAGCAGCCCACGGGGACAGGGGGTCAACATTCAGTACTTC. It codes for CASSPRGQGVNIQYF. The V call is TRBV7-2, the J call TRBJ2-4; 11 nucleotides match TRBD1. Losses at the gene ends were 5 bases for V and 7 bases for J; bases not matched to a gene: 7. This CDR3 has 15 residues. Germline V gene sequence: CDR1 SGHTA, CDR2 FQGNSA.

CDR3 DNA sequence: TGTGCCAGCAGTTCCCTCTCCTACGAGCAGTACTTC. This translates into CASSSLSYEQYF. This sequence joins TRBV28 and TRBJ2-7; D is unclear. Per the germline V gene, CDR1 is MDHEN and CDR2 is SYDVKM. V was shortened by 4 bases and J by 0 bases, with 4 bases between the two germline ends. This CDR3 is 12 amino acids long.

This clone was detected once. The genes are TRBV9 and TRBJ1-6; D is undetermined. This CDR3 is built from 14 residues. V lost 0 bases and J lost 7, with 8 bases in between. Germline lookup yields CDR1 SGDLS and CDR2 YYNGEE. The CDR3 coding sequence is TGTGCCAGCAGCGTAGGGCAGATAAATTCACCCCTCCACTTT. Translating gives CASSVGQINSPLHF.

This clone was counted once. DNA for the CDR3: TGTGCCAGCAGGCCGGGACAGGTGCGCGGCTACACCTTC. This encodes CASRPGQVRGYTF. The V and J genes are TRBV28 and TRBJ1-2; 8 nucleotides align to TRBD1. Germline values: CDR1 MDHEN, CDR2 SYDVKM. V shed 6 bases and J 8 bases; nucleotides not matched to a gene: 8. There are 13 residues in the CDR3.

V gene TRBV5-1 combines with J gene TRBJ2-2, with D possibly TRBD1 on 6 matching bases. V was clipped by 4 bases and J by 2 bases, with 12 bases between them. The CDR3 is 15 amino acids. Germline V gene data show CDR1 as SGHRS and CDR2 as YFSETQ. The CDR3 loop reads CASSLKTGNTGELFF. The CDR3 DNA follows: TGCGCCAGCAGCCTGAAGACAGGAAACACCGGGGAGCTGTTTTTT.

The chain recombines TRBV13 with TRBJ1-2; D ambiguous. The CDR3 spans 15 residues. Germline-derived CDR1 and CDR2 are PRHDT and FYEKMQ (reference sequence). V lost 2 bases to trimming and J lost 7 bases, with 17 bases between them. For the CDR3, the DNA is TGTGCCAGCAGCTTAAAGGCCGATGCTCTACTTGGCTACACCTTC. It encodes CASSLKADALLGYTF. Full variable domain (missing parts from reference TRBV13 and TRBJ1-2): AAGVIQSPRHLIKEKRETATLKCYPIPRHDTVYWYQQGPGQDPQFLISFYEKMQSDKGSIPDRFSAQQFSDYHSELNMSSLELGDSALYFCASSLKADALLGYTFGSGTRLTVV.

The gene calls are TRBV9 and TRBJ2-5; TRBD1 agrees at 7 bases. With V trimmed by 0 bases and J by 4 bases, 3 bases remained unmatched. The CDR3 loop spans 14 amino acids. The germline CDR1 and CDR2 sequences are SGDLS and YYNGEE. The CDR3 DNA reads TGTGCCAGCAGCGTAGGAGGGGGCAGAGAGACCCAGTACTTC. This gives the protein CASSVGGGRETQYF.

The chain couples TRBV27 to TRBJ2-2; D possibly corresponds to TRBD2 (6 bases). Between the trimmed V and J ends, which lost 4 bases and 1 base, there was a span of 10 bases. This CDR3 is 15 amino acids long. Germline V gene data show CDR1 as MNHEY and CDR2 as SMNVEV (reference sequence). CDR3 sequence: CASSSGGVNTGELFF. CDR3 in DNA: TGTGCCAGCAGTTCAGGAGGGGTGAACACCGGGGAGCTGTTTTTT.

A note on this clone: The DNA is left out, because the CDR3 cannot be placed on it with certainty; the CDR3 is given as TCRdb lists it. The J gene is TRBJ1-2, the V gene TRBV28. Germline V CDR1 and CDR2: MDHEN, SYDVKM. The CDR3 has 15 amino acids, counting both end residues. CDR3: CASSTSGGVVYGYTF.

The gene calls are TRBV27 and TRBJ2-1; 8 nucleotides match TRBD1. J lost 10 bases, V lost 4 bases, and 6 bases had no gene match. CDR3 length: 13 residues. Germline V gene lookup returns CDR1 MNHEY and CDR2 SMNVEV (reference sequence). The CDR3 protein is CASSSGQVGEQFF. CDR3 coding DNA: TGTGCCAGCAGTTCGGGACAGGTGGGAGAGCAGTTCTTC.

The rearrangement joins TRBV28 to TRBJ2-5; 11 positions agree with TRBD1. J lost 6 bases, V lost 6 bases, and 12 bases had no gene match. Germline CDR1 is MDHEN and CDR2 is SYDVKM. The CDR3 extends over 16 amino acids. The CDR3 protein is CASRKPGQGDVKTQYF. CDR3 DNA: TGTGCCAGCAGGAAACCGGGACAGGGGGATGTGAAGACCCAGTACTTC.

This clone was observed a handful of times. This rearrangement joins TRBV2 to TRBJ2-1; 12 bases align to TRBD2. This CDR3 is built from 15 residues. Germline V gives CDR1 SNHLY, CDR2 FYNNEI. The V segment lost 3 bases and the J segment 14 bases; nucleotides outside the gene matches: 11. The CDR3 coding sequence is TGTGCCAGCAGTGACAGGGCTAGCGGGGGGGCAGGAAAGTTCTTC. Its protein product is CASSDRASGGAGKFF.

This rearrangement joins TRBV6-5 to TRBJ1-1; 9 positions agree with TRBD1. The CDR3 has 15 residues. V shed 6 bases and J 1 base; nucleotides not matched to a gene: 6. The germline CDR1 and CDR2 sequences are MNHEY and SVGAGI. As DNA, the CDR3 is TGTGCCAGCAGGGACGCGGACAGGGGGAACACTGAAGCTTTCTTT. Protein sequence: CASRDADRGNTEAFF.

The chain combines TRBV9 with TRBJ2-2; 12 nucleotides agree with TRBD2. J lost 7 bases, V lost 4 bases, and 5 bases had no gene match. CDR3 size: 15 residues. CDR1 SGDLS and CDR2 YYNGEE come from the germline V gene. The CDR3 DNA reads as TGTGCCAGCAGCCTTAGGACTAGCGGGGACGGGGAGCTGTTTTTT. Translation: CASSLRTSGDGELFF.

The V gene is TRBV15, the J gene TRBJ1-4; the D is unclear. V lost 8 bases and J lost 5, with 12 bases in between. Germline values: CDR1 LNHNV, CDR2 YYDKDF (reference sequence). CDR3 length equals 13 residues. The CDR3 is CATQGGENEKLFF. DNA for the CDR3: TGTGCCACCCAAGGAGGAGAAAATGAAAAACTGTTTTTT.

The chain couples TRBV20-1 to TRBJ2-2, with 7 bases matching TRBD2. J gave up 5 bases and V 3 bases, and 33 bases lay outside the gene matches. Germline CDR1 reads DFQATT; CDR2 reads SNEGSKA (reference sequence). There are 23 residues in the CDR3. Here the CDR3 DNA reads TGCAGTGCTAGTCTCCGAAAGGGACGGGACCGACGCCAGAGGAACGGGGGGACCGGGGAGCTGTTTTTT. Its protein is CSASLRKGRDRRQRNGGTGELFF.

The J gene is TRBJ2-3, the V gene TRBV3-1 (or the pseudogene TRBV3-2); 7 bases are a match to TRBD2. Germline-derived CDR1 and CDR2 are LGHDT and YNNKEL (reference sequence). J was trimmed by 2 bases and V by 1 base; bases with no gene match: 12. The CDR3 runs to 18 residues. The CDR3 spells CASSQGVPLAANTDTQYF. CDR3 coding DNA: TGTGCCAGCAGCCAAGGGGTTCCCCTAGCGGCCAACACAGATACGCAGTATTTT.

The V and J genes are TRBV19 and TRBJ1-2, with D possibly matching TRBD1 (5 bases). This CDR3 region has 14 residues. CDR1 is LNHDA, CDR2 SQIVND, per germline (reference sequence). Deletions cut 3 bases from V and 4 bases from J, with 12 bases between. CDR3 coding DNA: TGTGCCAGTAGTATGTCGTACCAGGGCTATGGCTACACCTTC. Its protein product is CASSMSYQGYGYTF.

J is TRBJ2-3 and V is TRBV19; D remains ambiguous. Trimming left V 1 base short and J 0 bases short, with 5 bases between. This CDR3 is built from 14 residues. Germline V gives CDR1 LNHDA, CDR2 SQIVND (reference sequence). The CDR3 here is CASSIATSTDTQYF. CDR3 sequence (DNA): TGTGCCAGTAGTATAGCGACTAGCACAGATACGCAGTATTTT.

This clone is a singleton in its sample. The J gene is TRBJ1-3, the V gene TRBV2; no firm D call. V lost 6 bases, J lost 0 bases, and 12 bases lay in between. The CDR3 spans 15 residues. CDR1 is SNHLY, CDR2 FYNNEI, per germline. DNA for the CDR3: TGTGCCAGCAGCGCCCAGCGGTCCTCTGGAAACACCATATATTTT. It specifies CASSAQRSSGNTIYF.

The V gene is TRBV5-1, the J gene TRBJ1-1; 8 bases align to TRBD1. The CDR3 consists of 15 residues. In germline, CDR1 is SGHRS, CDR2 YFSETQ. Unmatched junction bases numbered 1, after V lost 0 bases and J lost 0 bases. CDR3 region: CASSLGTGMNTEAFF. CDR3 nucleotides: TGCGCCAGCAGCTTGGGGACAGGGATGAACACTGAAGCTTTCTTT.

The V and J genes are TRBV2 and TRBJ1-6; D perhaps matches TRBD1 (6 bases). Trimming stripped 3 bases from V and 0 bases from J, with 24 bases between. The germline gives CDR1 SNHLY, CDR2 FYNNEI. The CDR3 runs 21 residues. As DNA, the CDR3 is TGTGCCAGCAGTGACAACCCCCGGGACACTTCCACTTCCTCCTATAATTCACCCCTCCACTTT. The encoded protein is CASSDNPRDTSTSSYNSPLHF.

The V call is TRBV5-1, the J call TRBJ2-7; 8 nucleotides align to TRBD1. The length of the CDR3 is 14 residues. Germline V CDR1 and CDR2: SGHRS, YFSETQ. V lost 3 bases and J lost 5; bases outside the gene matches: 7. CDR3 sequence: CASSSAWTGNEQYF. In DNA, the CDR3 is TGCGCCAGCAGCTCGGCATGGACAGGGAACGAGCAGTACTTC.

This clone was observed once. Written as DNA, the CDR3 is TGCGCCAGCAGCCATAGGACAGGGTCCTACAATGAGCAGTTCTTC. Protein sequence: CASSHRTGSYNEQFF. The V call is TRBV5-1, the J call TRBJ2-1, with 8 bases that match TRBD1. The CDR3 has 15 residues. Trimming took 4 bases from V and 1 from J; bases not matched to a gene: 4. Germline V gene sequence: CDR1 SGHRS, CDR2 YFSETQ.

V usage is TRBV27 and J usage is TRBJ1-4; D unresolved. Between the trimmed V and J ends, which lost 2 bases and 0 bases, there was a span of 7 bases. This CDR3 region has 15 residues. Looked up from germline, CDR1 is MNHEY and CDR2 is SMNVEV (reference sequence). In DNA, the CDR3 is TGTGCCAGCAGTTTAAAGGCAGCAACTAATGAAAAACTGTTTTTT. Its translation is CASSLKAATNEKLFF.

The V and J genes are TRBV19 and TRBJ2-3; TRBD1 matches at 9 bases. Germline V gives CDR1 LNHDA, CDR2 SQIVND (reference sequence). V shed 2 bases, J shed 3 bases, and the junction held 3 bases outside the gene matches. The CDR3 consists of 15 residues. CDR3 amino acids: CASSILGTGTDTQYF. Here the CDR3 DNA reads TGTGCCAGTAGTATATTGGGGACAGGGACAGATACGCAGTATTTT.

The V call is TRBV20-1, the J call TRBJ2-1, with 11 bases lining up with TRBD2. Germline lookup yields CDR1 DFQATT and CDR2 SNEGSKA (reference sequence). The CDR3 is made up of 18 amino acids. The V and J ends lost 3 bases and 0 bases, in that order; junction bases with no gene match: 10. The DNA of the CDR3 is TGCAGTGCTAGTAAGGTTAGCGGGGGGGATAGCTCCTACAATGAGCAGTTCTTC. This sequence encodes CSASKVSGGDSSYNEQFF.

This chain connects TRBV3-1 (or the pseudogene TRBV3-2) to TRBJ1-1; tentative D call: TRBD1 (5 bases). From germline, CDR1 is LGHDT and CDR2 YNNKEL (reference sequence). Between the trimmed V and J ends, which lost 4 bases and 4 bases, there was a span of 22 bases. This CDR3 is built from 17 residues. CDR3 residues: CASSPGGEIGKFTEAFF. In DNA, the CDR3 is TGTGCCAGCAGCCCCGGGGGGGAAATCGGGAAGTTCACTGAAGCTTTCTTT.